The following is a TCR beta chain sequence with its context. Its specificity is not known. Given the absence of the conserved phenylalanine or tryptophan at the CDR3 end, a read error is likely. V dropped 6 bases and J dropped 6 bases, with 15 bases sitting between them. The CDR3 runs 14 residues. Germline CDR1 is DFQATT and CDR2 is SNEGSKA (reference sequence). These data belong to a study of tumor and adjacent non-tumor tissue in lung cancer. Overall study context: The patients, approximately 9 men and a few women, were about 30 to 85 with stage I to III disease. Findings of the study overall: TCR diversity was significantly greater in tumor than normal lung tissue.

The library came from three nested PCR rounds adapted from ARM-PCR protocols. TCRdb re-derived calls from the multiplex PCR reads in MiXCR, one entry per CDR3 protein. The table shows about 110,000 distinct CDR3 sequences, with more than 60% occurring only once. RNA was extracted from bulk tissue without any cell sorting. Material: lung tumor tissue. This TCR was recovered from a woman aged 55 to 70 with non-small cell lung cancer. V is TRBV20-1 and J is TRBJ1-6, with D possibly TRBD1 on 5 matching bases. In DNA, the CDR3 is TGCAGTGCCCCTGGGACCGCTCCTAATTCACCCCTCCACTAT. Residues: CSAPGTAPNSPLHY.